This T cell receptor beta chain was captured in a study of Ad26.COV2.S vaccination and SARS-CoV-2 variants. Clones were read by immunoSEQ multiplex PCR, and TCRdb kept only the in-frame ones, dropping some. This table has 400,000 to 450,000 clones, 90% appearing once. Remarks on this clone: The antigen is not known.

Study-wide results and limits: Vaccine recipients had higher spike-specific TCR breadth than placebo recipients. Measures of TCR breadth and depth may have fallen short of total T cell responses.

Trimming cost V 4 bases and J 4 bases, with 21 bases left between them. CDR1 and CDR2 (germline): SGHVS, FQNEAQ. CDR3 length equals 17 residues. Treatment: about 20 received Ad26.COV2.S at low or high dose, single or two shots; about 5 received placebo; per-sample allocation not given. Sampling was done on day 63 after the first vaccine or placebo injection. Ad26 vector vaccine expressed Wuhan-strain SARS-CoV-2 spike. The material was peripheral blood, obtained in a trial of Ad26.COV2.S vaccine versus placebo. The source is a person aged 18 to 59 who received the Ad26.COV2.S COVID-19 vaccine or a placebo. The chain joins TRBV7-8 to TRBJ2-3, with a possible D match to TRBD2 (5 bases). CDR3 bases: TGTGCCAGCAGCTCCACATGGAGCGGACCAGCCCCAGATACGCAGTATTTT. It is translated as CASSSTWSGPAPDTQYF.